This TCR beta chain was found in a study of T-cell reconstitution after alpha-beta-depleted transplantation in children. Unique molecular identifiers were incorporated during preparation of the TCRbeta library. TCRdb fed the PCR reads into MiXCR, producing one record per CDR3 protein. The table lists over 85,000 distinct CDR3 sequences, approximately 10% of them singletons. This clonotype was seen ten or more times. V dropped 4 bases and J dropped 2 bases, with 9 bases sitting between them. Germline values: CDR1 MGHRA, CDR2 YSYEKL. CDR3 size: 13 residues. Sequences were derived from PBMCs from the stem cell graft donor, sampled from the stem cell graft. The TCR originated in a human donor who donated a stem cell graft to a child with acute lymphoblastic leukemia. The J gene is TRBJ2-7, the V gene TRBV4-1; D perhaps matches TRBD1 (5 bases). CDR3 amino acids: CASSPRVPYEQYF. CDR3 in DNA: TGCGCCAGCAGCCCCAGGGTCCCCTACGAGCAGTACTTC.